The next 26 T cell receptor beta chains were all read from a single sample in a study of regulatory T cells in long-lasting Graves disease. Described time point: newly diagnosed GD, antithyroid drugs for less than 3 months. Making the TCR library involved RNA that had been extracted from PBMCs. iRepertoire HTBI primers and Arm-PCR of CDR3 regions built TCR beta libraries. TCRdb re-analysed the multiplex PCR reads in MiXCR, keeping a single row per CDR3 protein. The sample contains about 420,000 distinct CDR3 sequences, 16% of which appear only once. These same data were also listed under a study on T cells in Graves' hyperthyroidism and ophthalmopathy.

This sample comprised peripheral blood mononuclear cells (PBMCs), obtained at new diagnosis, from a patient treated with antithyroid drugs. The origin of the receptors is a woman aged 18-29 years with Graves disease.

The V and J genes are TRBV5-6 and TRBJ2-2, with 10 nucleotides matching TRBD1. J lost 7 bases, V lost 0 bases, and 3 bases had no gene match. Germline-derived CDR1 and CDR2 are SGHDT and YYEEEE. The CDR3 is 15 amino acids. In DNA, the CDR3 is TGTGCCAGCAGCTTGGGACAGGGGGCCATCGGGGAGCTGTTTTTT. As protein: CASSLGQGAIGELFF.

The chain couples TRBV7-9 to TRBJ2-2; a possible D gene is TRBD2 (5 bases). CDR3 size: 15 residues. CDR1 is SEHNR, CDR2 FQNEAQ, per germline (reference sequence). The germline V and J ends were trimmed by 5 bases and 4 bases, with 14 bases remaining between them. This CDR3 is CASSPKGLLTGELFF. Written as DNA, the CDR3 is TGTGCCAGCAGCCCGAAAGGACTCCTCACCGGGGAGCTGTTTTTT.

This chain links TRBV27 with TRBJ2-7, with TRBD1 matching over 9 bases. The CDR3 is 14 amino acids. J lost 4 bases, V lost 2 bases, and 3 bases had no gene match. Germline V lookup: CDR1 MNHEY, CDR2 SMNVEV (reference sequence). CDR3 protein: CASSLNRGQYEQYF. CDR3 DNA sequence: TGTGCCAGCAGTTTAAACAGGGGGCAGTACGAGCAGTACTTC.

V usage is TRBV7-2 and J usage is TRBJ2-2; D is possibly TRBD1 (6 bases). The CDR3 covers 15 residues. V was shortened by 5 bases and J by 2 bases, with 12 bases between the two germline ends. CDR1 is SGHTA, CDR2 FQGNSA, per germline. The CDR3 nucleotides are TGTGCCAGCAGCGCAAACAGGGTAAACACCGGGGAGCTGTTTTTT. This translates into CASSANRVNTGELFF.

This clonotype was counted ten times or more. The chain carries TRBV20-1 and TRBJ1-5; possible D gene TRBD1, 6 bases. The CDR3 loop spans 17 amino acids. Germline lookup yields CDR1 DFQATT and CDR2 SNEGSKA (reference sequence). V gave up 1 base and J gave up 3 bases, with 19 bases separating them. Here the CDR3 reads CSARGLIQGISNQPQHF. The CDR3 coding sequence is TGCAGTGCTAGAGGACTTATACAGGGAATCTCCAATCAGCCCCAGCATTTT.

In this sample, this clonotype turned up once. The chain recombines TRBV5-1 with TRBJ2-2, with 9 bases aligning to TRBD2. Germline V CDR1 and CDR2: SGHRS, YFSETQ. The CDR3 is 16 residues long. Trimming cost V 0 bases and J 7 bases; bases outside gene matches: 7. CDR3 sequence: CASSLEAGGPSGELFF. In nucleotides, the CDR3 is TGCGCCAGCAGCTTGGAGGCGGGAGGGCCAAGCGGGGAGCTGTTTTTT.

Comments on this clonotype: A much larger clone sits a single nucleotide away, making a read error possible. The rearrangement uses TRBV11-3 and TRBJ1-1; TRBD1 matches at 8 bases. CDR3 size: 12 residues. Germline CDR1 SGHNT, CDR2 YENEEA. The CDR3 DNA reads TGTGCCAGCACTGCAGGGGGCATTGAAGCTTCCTTT. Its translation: CASTAGGIEASF. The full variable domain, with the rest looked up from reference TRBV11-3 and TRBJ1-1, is EAGVVQSPRYKIIEKKQPVAFWCNPISGHNTLYWYLQNLGQGPELLIRYENEEAVDDSQLPKDRFSAERLKGVDSTLKIQPAELGDSAVYLCASTAGGIEASFGQGTRLTVV.

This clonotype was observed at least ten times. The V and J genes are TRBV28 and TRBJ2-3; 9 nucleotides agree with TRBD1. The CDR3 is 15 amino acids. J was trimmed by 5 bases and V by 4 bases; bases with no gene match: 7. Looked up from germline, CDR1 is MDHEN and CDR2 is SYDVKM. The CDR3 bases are TGTGCCAGCAGTTGGGACAGGGATATTGGAGATACGCAGTATTTT. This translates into CASSWDRDIGDTQYF.

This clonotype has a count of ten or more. The CDR3 spells CSARLVDEQFF. In DNA form, the CDR3 reads TGCAGTGCTAGGCTTGTCGATGAGCAGTTCTTC. The chain links TRBV20-1 to TRBJ2-1, with D uncertain. V lost 3 bases and J lost 8, with 8 bases in between. CDR3 length equals 11 residues. Germline CDR1 is DFQATT and CDR2 is SNEGSKA (reference sequence).

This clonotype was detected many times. In DNA, the CDR3 is TGTGCCAGCACTTACAGGGGGCGAGAGACCCAGTACTTC. Protein: CASTYRGRETQYF. The V call is TRBV28, the J call TRBJ2-5; the match to TRBD1 covers 9 bases. The V gene end was trimmed by 7 bases and the J gene end by 4 bases; junction bases not matched to a gene: 4. Germline-derived CDR1 and CDR2 are MDHEN and SYDVKM. The CDR3 runs 13 residues.

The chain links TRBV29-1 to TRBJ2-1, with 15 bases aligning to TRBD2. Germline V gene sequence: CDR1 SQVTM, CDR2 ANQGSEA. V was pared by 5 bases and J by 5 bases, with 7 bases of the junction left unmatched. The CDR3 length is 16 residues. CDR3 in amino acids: CSVQGLAGGLNNEQFF. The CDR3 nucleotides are TGCAGCGTTCAGGGACTAGCGGGAGGATTAAACAATGAGCAGTTCTTC.

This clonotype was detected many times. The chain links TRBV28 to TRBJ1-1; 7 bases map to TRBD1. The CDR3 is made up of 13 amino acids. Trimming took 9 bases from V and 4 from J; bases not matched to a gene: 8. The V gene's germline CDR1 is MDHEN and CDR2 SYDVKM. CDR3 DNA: TGTGCCAGTGAACGACAGGGTTTCACTGAAGCTTTCTTT. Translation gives CASERQGFTEAFF.

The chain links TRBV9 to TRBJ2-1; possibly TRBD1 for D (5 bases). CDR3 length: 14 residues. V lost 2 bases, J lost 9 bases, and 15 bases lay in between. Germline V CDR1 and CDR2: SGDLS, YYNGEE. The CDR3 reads CASSVSTQGFEQFF. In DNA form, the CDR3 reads TGTGCCAGCAGCGTGTCCACGCAGGGCTTTGAGCAGTTCTTC.

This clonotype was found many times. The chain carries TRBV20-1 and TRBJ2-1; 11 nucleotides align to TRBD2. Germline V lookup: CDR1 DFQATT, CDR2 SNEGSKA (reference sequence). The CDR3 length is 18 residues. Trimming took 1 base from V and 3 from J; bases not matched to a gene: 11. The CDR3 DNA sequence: TGCAGTGCTAGAGCTCGCATCCCTAGCGGGAGGAACTACAATGAGCAGTTCTTC. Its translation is CSARARIPSGRNYNEQFF.

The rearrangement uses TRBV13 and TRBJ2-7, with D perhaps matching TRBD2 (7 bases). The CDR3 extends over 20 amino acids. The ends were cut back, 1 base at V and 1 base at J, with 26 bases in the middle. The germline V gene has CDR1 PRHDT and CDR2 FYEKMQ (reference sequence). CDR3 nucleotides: TGTGCCAGCAGCTTAGCGGGGTTCGGGGGCCTAGCGGAAAGTTCCTACGAGCAGTACTTC. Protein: CASSLAGFGGLAESSYEQYF.

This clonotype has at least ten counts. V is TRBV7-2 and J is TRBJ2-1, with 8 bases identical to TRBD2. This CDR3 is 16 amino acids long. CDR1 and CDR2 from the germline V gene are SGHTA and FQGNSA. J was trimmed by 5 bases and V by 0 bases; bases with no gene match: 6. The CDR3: CASSLAGAGGHNEQFF. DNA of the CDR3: TGTGCCAGCAGCTTAGCGGGCGCGGGAGGTCACAATGAGCAGTTCTTC.

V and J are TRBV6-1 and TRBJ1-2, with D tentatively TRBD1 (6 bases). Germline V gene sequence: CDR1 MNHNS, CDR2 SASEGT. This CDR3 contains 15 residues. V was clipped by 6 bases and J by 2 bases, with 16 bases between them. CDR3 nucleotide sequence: TGTGCCAGCAGGTCTGGACAGTTCCAGAACTATGGCTACACCTTC. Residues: CASRSGQFQNYGYTF.

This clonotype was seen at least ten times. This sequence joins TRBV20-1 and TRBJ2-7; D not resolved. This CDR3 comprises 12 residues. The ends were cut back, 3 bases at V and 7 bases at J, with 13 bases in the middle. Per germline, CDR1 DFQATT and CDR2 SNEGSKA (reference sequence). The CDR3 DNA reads TGCAGTGCTAGGGACGTGGCGTATGAGCAGTACTTC. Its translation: CSARDVAYEQYF.

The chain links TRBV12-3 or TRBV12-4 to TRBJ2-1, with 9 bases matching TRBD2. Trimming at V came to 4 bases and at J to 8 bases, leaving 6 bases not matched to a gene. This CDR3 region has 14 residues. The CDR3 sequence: CASSYASGTHEQFF. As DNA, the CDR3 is TGTGCCAGCAGTTACGCTAGCGGGACCCATGAGCAGTTCTTC.

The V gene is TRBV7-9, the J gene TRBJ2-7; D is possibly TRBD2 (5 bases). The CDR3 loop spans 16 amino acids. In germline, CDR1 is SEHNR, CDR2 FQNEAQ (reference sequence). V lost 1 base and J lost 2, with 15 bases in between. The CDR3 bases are TGTGCCAGCAGCTTAGTTTCACTAGAAAAAGCCTACGAGCAGTACTTC. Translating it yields CASSLVSLEKAYEQYF.

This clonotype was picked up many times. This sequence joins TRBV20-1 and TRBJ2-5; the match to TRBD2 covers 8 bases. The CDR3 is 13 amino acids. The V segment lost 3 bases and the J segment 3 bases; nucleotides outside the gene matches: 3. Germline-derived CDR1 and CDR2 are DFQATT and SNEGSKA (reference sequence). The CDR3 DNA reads TGCAGTGCTAGCGGGAGGGCCAAAGAGACCCAGTACTTC. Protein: CSASGRAKETQYF.

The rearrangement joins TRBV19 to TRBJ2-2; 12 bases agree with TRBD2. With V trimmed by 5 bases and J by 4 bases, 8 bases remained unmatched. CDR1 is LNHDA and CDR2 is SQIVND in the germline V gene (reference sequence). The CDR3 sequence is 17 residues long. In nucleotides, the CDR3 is TGTGCCAGTAGTCCAAGGACTAGCGGGACCGCCACCGGGGAGCTGTTTTTT. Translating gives CASSPRTSGTATGELFF.

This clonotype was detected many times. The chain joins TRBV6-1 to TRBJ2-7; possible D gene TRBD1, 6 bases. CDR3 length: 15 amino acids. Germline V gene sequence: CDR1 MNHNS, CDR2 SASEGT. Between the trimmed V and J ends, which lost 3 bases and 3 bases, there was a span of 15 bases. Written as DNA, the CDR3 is TGTGCCAGCAGTGACCCCGGGACAACCTACTACGAGCAGTACTTC. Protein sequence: CASSDPGTTYYEQYF.

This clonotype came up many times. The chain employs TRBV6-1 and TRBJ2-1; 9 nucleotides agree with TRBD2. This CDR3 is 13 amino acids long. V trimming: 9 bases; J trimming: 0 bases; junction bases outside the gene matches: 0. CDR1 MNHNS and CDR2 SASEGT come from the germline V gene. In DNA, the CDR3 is TGTGCCAGTAGCGGGAGCTCCTACAATGAGCAGTTCTTC. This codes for CASSGSSYNEQFF.

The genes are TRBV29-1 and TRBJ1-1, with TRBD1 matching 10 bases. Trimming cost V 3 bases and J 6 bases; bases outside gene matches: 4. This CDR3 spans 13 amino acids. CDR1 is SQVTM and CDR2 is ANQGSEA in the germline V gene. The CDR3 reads CSVDRTGGSEAFF. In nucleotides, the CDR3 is TGCAGCGTTGACCGGACAGGGGGATCTGAAGCTTTCTTT.

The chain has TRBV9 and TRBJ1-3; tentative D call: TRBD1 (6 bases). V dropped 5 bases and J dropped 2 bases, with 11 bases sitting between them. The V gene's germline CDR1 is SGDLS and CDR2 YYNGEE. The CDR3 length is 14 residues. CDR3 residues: CASSLKGAGNTIYF. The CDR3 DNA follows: TGTGCCAGCAGTTTAAAGGGGGCTGGAAACACCATATATTTT.